The next 15 T cell receptor beta chains were all read from a single sample in a study of shared clonotypes between healthy human individuals. Method: immunoSEQ multiplex PCR; TCRdb's copy keeps in-frame clones and lacks some. The sample consists of approximately 700,000 clones, around four fifths of them appearing once. The specimen sequenced was memory CD4+ T cells sorted from blood. As for subset: CD45RA-negative fraction. The source of these receptors is a woman aged 25 to 45 in good health.

V usage is TRBV7-8 and J usage is TRBJ2-7; 11 nucleotides line up with TRBD1. This CDR3 spans 16 amino acids. V was pared by 1 base and J by 6 bases, with 8 bases of the junction left unmatched. Per the germline V gene, CDR1 is SGHVS and CDR2 is FQNEAQ. The CDR3 sequence: CASSLGLRGQGAEQYF. The CDR3 DNA reads as TGTGCCAGCAGCTTAGGGCTTCGTGGACAGGGGGCCGAGCAGTACTTC.

The chain recombines TRBV5-6 with TRBJ1-1, with D tentatively TRBD1 (6 bases). V gave up 5 bases and J gave up 1 base, with 18 bases separating them. The CDR3 sequence is 16 residues long. Per the germline V gene, CDR1 is SGHDT and CDR2 is YYEEEE. The chain's CDR3 is CASRNREERRNTEAFF. In nucleotides, the CDR3 is TGTGCCAGCAGGAACAGGGAAGAAAGGAGGAACACTGAAGCTTTCTTT.

V usage is TRBV27 and J usage is TRBJ2-7; 8 positions agree with TRBD2. Unmatched junction bases numbered 10, after V lost 5 bases and J lost 4 bases. The germline V gene has CDR1 MNHEY and CDR2 SMNVEV (reference sequence). The CDR3 is 15 amino acids. For the CDR3, the DNA is TGTGCCAGCAGTCGAGCGGGAGTTCGTCATTACGAGCAGTACTTC. Translating gives CASSRAGVRHYEQYF.

This clone was detected once. This chain joins TRBV7-9 and TRBJ2-1, with 13 bases fitting TRBD2. J was trimmed by 6 bases and V by 3 bases; bases with no gene match: 2. Per germline, CDR1 SEHNR and CDR2 FQNEAQ (reference sequence). The CDR3 extends over 15 amino acids. CDR3 DNA sequence: TGTGCCAGCAGCTTCGGGACTAGCGGGACCAATGAGCAGTTCTTC. This codes for CASSFGTSGTNEQFF.

This chain links TRBV15 with TRBJ2-1, with D uncertain. The CDR3 is 13 residues long. Deletions cut 3 bases from V and 4 bases from J, with 7 bases between. CDR1 LNHNV and CDR2 YYDKDF come from the germline V gene (reference sequence). CDR3: CATSSGGYNEQFF. As DNA, the CDR3 is TGTGCCACCAGCAGTGGCGGTTACAATGAGCAGTTCTTC.

This clone has only a few counts. This chain connects TRBV25-1 to TRBJ1-2; D is undetermined. Between the trimmed V and J ends, which lost 4 bases and 1 base, there was a span of 10 bases. The germline gives CDR1 MGHDK, CDR2 SYGVNS. This CDR3 has 14 residues. The CDR3 loop reads CASSGLHGNYGYTF. As DNA, the CDR3 is TGTGCCAGCAGTGGCTTACACGGTAACTATGGCTACACCTTC.

The sample holds a few counts of this clone. The chain couples TRBV4-1 to TRBJ1-4; D gene uncertain. The CDR3 is made up of 18 amino acids. Germline CDR1 MGHRA, CDR2 YSYEKL. Trimming removed 11 bases at V and 5 bases at J, with 30 bases between. The CDR3 spells CAEAQARMRGMINEKLFF. The DNA for the CDR3 is TGCGCCGAGGCTCAGGCGCGGATGCGGGGTATGATAAATGAAAAACTGTTTTTT.

This rearrangement joins TRBV2 to TRBJ2-7; a possible D gene is TRBD1 (6 bases). V shed 6 bases and J shed 2 bases, with 14 bases lying between them. CDR3 length: 14 residues. CDR1 is SNHLY, CDR2 FYNNEI, per germline. Written as DNA, the CDR3 is TGTGCCAGCAGCCCCACGACAGGACCCTACGAGCAGTACTTC. Translating it yields CASSPTTGPYEQYF.

This chain uses TRBV11-2 with TRBJ2-1; D not certain. Trimming took off 3 bases at V and 16 bases at J, with 19 bases between the two ends. The CDR3 has 13 amino acids. Per the germline V gene, CDR1 is SGHAT and CDR2 is FQNNGV. CDR3 protein: CASSFVDRPPKFF. For the CDR3, the DNA is TGTGCCAGCAGCTTCGTGGACCGGCCCCCCAAATTCTTC.

CDR3 region: CASSIAGSAYNEQFF. The CDR3 DNA reads TGTGCCAGTAGTATAGCGGGTTCGGCCTACAATGAGCAGTTCTTC. The chain has TRBV19 and TRBJ2-1; no reliable D call. V was shortened by 1 base and J by 2 bases, with 9 bases between the two germline ends. The CDR3 has 15 residues. Germline V lookup: CDR1 LNHDA, CDR2 SQIVND (reference sequence).

This clone was seen more than once but under ten times. The gene calls are TRBV2 and TRBJ1-5, with 8 bases matching TRBD1. CDR3 size: 15 residues. The junction had 9 bases not matched to a gene; V was cut back by 4 bases and J by 7 bases. Germline-derived CDR1 and CDR2 are SNHLY and FYNNEI. For the CDR3, the DNA is TGTGCCAGCAGTGGTACGGACAGGGAATGGCAGCCCCAGCATTTT. Its protein is CASSGTDREWQPQHF.

The chain links TRBV27 to TRBJ2-3; 8 nucleotides align to TRBD1. Per the germline V gene, CDR1 is MNHEY and CDR2 is SMNVEV (reference sequence). J lost 5 bases, V lost 2 bases, and 9 bases had no gene match. This CDR3 has 16 residues. DNA for the CDR3: TGTGCCAGCAGTTTAGACCGAGGACAGGGAGGAGATACGCAGTATTTT. Translation: CASSLDRGQGGDTQYF.

The chain is built from TRBV19 and TRBJ1-2; TRBD1 matches at 7 bases. Trimming cost V 5 bases and J 2 bases; bases outside gene matches: 8. The CDR3 consists of 15 residues. From germline, CDR1 is LNHDA and CDR2 SQIVND (reference sequence). The CDR3 here is CASSFKGDRNYGYTF. CDR3 nucleotide sequence: TGTGCCAGTAGTTTTAAGGGGGACAGAAACTATGGCTACACCTTC.

This clone was seen a handful of times. The rearrangement uses TRBV5-1 and TRBJ1-2; 9 bases are shared with TRBD1. Germline CDR1 reads SGHRS; CDR2 reads YFSETQ. There are 14 residues in the CDR3. Trimming removed 8 bases from V and 2 bases from J; junction bases left unmatched: 7. The CDR3 coding sequence is TGCGCCAGTCGGACAGGGGTAGAGAACTATGGCTACACCTTC. Translation: CASRTGVENYGYTF.

Only a few counts were recorded for this clone. This sample also contains other DNA sequences that code for the same CDR3. V gene TRBV9 combines with J gene TRBJ2-1; the D call may be TRBD1 or TRBD2 (6 bases each). Germline V gene lookup returns CDR1 SGDLS and CDR2 YYNGEE. This CDR3 comprises 15 residues. V was cut by 2 bases and J by 3 bases, with 12 bases left in between. CDR3 in amino acids: CASSVGGGSYNEQFF. The CDR3 DNA sequence: TGTGCCAGCAGCGTCGGAGGGGGTAGCTACAATGAGCAGTTCTTC.